The T cell receptor (beta chain) under discussion was sequenced for a study of CD8+CD57+ T cells in acquired aplastic anemia. The TCR beta profiling, which covered VDJ combination and CDR3 sequence, was carried out using genomic DNA as the template. TCRdb fed the reads into MiXCR, producing one record per CDR3 protein. The sample contains some 180,000 distinct CDR3 sequences, roughly 63% of which appear only once. Patients selected for sequencing had displayed CD8+CD57+ cell expansion by flow cytometry. On this clonotype itself: No antigen is known for it.

Overall study results and limits: No significant difference in CD8+ Simpson's diversity was found between patients and controls.

Sequenced material: sorted CD4+, CD8+, or CD8+CD57+ T cells (not recorded which) from PBMCs. The source of this sequence is a human donor with aplastic anemia.

For the CDR3, the DNA is TGTGCCAGCTCTAGCGGGGGGAAAGAGACCCAGTACTTC. Residues: CASSSGGKETQYF. This chain uses TRBV6-1 with TRBJ2-5, with 11 bases that match TRBD2. This CDR3 comprises 13 residues. Germline loops: CDR1 MNHNS, CDR2 SASEGT. V was clipped by 8 bases and J by 3 bases; unmatched bases: 2.